These 20 T cell receptor beta chains were all obtained from the same sample, sequenced in a study of identical twins. TCRdb used MiXCR to reprocess the 5' RACE reads, holding one entry per CDR3 protein. The table shows approximately 500,000 distinct CDR3 sequences, with approximately 16% occurring only once. The sample also formed part of further work on yellow fever vaccine responses in identical twins.

The specimen was CD4+ T cells sorted from blood. These receptors were collected from a woman between 18 and 30 years old in good health.

This clonotype was seen ten or more times. This rearrangement joins TRBV27 to TRBJ1-1; 7 bases are a match to TRBD1. The CDR3 is 14 residues long. Germline CDR1 is MNHEY and CDR2 is SMNVEV (reference sequence). J gave up 0 bases and V 5 bases, and 3 bases lay outside the gene matches. CDR3 sequence (DNA): TGTGCCAGCAGTCCCAGGGGGTTGAACACTGAAGCTTTCTTT. This translates into CASSPRGLNTEAFF.

The rearrangement joins TRBV6-6 to TRBJ1-1; D is ambiguous. V lost 6 bases and J lost 1, with 3 bases in between. The CDR3 is made up of 11 amino acids. The V gene's germline CDR1 is MNHNY and CDR2 SVGAGI (reference sequence). The CDR3 nucleotides read TGTGCCAGCAGAAGGAACACTGAAGCTTTCTTT. It translates to CASRRNTEAFF.

This clonotype was picked up a small number of times. V and J are TRBV3-1 and TRBJ2-7; the D is unclear. Trimming took 1 base from V and 2 from J, leaving 12 bases between them. The CDR3 is 15 residues long. The germline V gene has CDR1 LGHDT and CDR2 YNNKEL (reference sequence). The CDR3 bases are TGTGCCAGCAGCCAAGTTGGCGAGCTTACCTACGAGCAGTACTTC. This translates into CASSQVGELTYEQYF.

This clonotype came up a few times. An end of the junction does not agree with germline; a read error may underlie this. The rearrangement uses TRBV6-2 or TRBV6-3 and TRBJ2-5; D is perhaps TRBD2 (5 bases). Germline V gives CDR1 MNHEY, CDR2 SVGEGT. This CDR3 has 13 residues. DNA of the CDR3: TGTGCCAGCAGTTACGAAGGCGGGCCTCCCTCTCACTTC. This sequence encodes CASSYEGGPPSHF.

This clonotype appeared a few times. The rearrangement uses TRBV6-1 and TRBJ2-3; D uncertain. Trimming removed 9 bases from V and 2 bases from J, with 15 bases in between. Germline assignment: CDR1 MNHNS and CDR2 SASEGT. This CDR3 comprises 14 residues. CDR3 sequence (DNA): TGTGCCAGTGCTCTTAGAGTCCCCACAGATACGCAGTATTTT. This gives the protein CASALRVPTDTQYF.

This CDR3 is CASSLATDLSYEQYF. DNA for the CDR3: TGTGCCAGCAGCTTAGCCACGGACCTCTCCTACGAGCAGTACTTC. The chain is built from TRBV11-2 and TRBJ2-7, with D uncertain. Trimming shortened V by 1 base and J by 0 bases, and 10 bases separated the two germline ends. The CDR3 covers 15 residues. CDR1 SGHAT and CDR2 FQNNGV come from the germline V gene.

This chain connects TRBV4-1 to TRBJ2-1; 9 nucleotides line up with TRBD2. V trimming: 4 bases; J trimming: 10 bases; junction bases outside the gene matches: 14. The CDR3 length is 16 residues. Germline assignment: CDR1 MGHRA and CDR2 YSYEKL. The CDR3 DNA reads TGCGCCAGCAGCCGGGATCCGGGACTAGCAATTTTAGAGCAGTTCTTC. Protein product: CASSRDPGLAILEQFF.

This clonotype was observed a handful of times. This sequence joins TRBV9 and TRBJ2-1; D is possibly TRBD1 (6 bases). Germline-derived CDR1 and CDR2 are SGDLS and YYNGEE. Trimming left V 4 bases short and J 4 bases short, with 21 bases between. This CDR3 has 17 residues. Here the CDR3 reads CASSPNHAGDIYNEQFF. For the CDR3, the DNA is TGTGCCAGCAGCCCTAATCACGCAGGGGACATTTACAATGAGCAGTTCTTC.

This clonotype was recorded at least ten times. The chain couples TRBV28 to TRBJ2-7; possibly TRBD1 or TRBD2 for D (5 bases each). The CDR3 is 15 amino acids. The germline V gene has CDR1 MDHEN and CDR2 SYDVKM. Trimming shortened V by 2 bases and J by 2 bases, and 13 bases separated the two germline ends. This CDR3 reads CASSLRVGRTYEQYF. As DNA, the CDR3 is TGTGCCAGCAGTTTAAGGGTGGGACGGACCTACGAGCAGTACTTC.

This clonotype came up a few times. The rearrangement links TRBV6-1 to TRBJ2-7; unclear D gene. V lost 2 bases and J 0 bases, leaving 11 bases between the germline ends. CDR1 MNHNS and CDR2 SASEGT come from the germline V gene. The CDR3 covers 15 residues. The CDR3 bases are TGTGCCAGCAGTGAAAGTGGTCTTAGCTCCTACGAGCAGTACGTC. Encoded protein: CASSESGLSSYEQYV.

The rearrangement uses TRBV28 and TRBJ2-7; 8 nucleotides line up with TRBD2. The germline gives CDR1 MDHEN, CDR2 SYDVKM. This CDR3 contains 15 residues. Trimming took 4 bases from V and 6 from J; bases not matched to a gene: 11. The CDR3, as DNA: TGTGCCAGCAGTTCCGGGAAAGCGGGAGTGGGCGAGCAGTACTTC. This gives the protein CASSSGKAGVGEQYF.

This clonotype was detected only a few times. The CDR3 nucleotides are TGCAGTGCCCGACCAGCGTCCGCCTCCTACAATGAGCAGTTCTTC. It yields the protein CSARPASASYNEQFF. The chain employs TRBV20-1 and TRBJ2-1; no firm D call. CDR1 and CDR2 from the germline V gene are DFQATT and SNEGSKA (reference sequence). Trimming removed 6 bases at V and 0 bases at J, with 15 bases between. The CDR3 runs 15 residues.

The chain uses TRBV5-1 and TRBJ2-3; perhaps TRBD1 as D (5 bases). CDR1 SGHRS and CDR2 YFSETQ come from the germline V gene. This CDR3 has 12 amino acids. V lost 4 bases, J lost 7 bases, and 10 bases lay in between. CDR3 residues: CASSGSGNTQYF. CDR3 coding DNA: TGCGCCAGCAGCGGCTCAGGGAATACGCAGTATTTT.

V gene TRBV14 combines with J gene TRBJ2-3; possible D gene TRBD2, 6 bases. The CDR3 sequence is 13 residues long. Deletions cut 3 bases from V and 14 bases from J, with 18 bases between. Germline V lookup: CDR1 SGHDN, CDR2 FVKESK. This chain's CDR3 is CASSHRAPGSLYF. The CDR3, as DNA: TGTGCCAGCAGCCATCGGGCCCCCGGGAGCTTGTATTTT.

This clonotype has more than one count but fewer than ten. This chain connects TRBV9 to TRBJ2-2, with no clear D. V was shortened by 6 bases and J by 3 bases, with 6 bases between the two germline ends. Germline V lookup: CDR1 SGDLS, CDR2 YYNGEE. The CDR3 sequence is 12 residues long. CDR3 protein: CASKTDTGELFF. CDR3 bases: TGTGCCAGCAAAACGGACACCGGGGAGCTGTTTTTT.

This clonotype came up a few times. The chain employs TRBV5-1 and TRBJ2-5; weak D call: TRBD1 (5 bases). Looked up from germline, CDR1 is SGHRS and CDR2 is YFSETQ. The CDR3 runs to 15 residues. Between the trimmed V and J ends, which lost 0 bases and 2 bases, there was a span of 11 bases. The CDR3 sequence: CASSLAGRVQETQYF. The CDR3 DNA reads TGCGCCAGCAGCTTGGCCGGCAGGGTTCAAGAGACCCAGTACTTC.

The chain combines TRBV4-1 with TRBJ2-7; TRBD1 or TRBD2 may be the D gene (5 bases each). The CDR3 runs 15 residues. Germline V gene data show CDR1 as MGHRA and CDR2 as YSYEKL. V shed 0 bases and J shed 1 base, with 10 bases lying between them. CDR3: CASSQEGDWSYEQYF. The CDR3 DNA follows: TGCGCCAGCAGCCAAGAGGGGGATTGGTCCTACGAGCAGTACTTC.

This clonotype was counted between two and nine times. The chain is built from TRBV27 and TRBJ2-1; D is perhaps TRBD2 (6 bases). The V gene's germline CDR1 is MNHEY and CDR2 SMNVEV (reference sequence). V was shortened by 2 bases and J by 15 bases, with 11 bases between the two germline ends. This CDR3 contains 11 residues. The CDR3 DNA sequence: TGTGCCAGCAGTTTAGCGGGAAGGCGGTTCTTC. Translating it yields CASSLAGRRFF.

This clonotype was seen at least ten times. V and J are TRBV5-1 and TRBJ2-7, with D perhaps matching TRBD1 or TRBD2 (5 bases each). CDR1 and CDR2 from the germline V gene are SGHRS and YFSETQ. This CDR3 region has 18 residues. V lost 0 bases, J lost 4 bases, and 23 bases lay in between. CDR3 sequence (DNA): TGCGCCAGCAGCTTGGATCCTGGGTTTATCGGGGCACCTTACGAGCAGTACTTC. Protein product: CASSLDPGFIGAPYEQYF.

There are a few counts of this clonotype. The genes are TRBV10-3 and TRBJ2-1; D ambiguous. CDR1 is ENHRY, CDR2 SYGVKD, per germline. Trimming pared 7 bases from V and 8 bases from J, leaving 15 bases between. This CDR3 has 13 amino acids. CDR3 bases: TGTGCCATCAAACCGGACGCTGAGGATGAGCAGTTCTTC. Protein product: CAIKPDAEDEQFF.